Listed below are T cell receptor beta chains from one sample, sequenced in a study of T cell responses to AZD1222 COVID-19 vaccine. Measured with immunoSEQ multiplex PCR; TCRdb has only the in-frame clones, and not every one. The sample includes approximately 150,000 clones, 88% seen only once; the top ten take approximately 4.5%. The material was peripheral blood, obtained 28 days after the second AZD1222 dose. All receptors derive from an adult who received the AZD1222 COVID-19 vaccine. Both conserved end residues are part of each CDR3. D genes are given only for firm matches. Part of the rows lack a size; the others show once, few, many or a class for expanded clones.

TRBV7-9	13	TRBJ2-4	NA	NA	TGTGCCAGCAGGAGGACGGAGACCTCCATTCAGTACTTC	CASRRTETSIQYF
TRBV11-2	15	TRBJ1-2	NA	NA	TGTGCCAGCAGCTTAGGAGGGGGATCAGACTATGGCTACACCTTC	CASSLGGGSDYGYTF
TRBV29-1	11	TRBJ2-1	once	NA	TGCAGCGTCCGTACCCGGGACTCGCAGTTCTTC	CSVRTRDSQFF
TRBV27	15	TRBJ2-7	NA	TRBD1	TGTGCCAGCAGTGCTCCCGGGACAGGGGCCTACGAGCAGTACTTC	CASSAPGTGAYEQYF
TRBV7-9	17	TRBJ2-1	NA	TRBD2	TGTGCCAGCAGCTCCCGACTAGCGGGGAGCTCCTACAATGAGCAGTTCTTC	CASSSRLAGSSYNEQFF
TRBV6-5	13	TRBJ1-1	NA	NA	TGTGCCAGCACGCGGGTCCAGAACACTGAAGCTTTCTTT	CASTRVQNTEAFF
TRBV6-6	13	TRBJ1-5	NA	NA	TGTGCCAGCCGACATTATAGCAATCAGCCCCAGCATTTT	CASRHYSNQPQHF
TRBV29-1	15	TRBJ2-3	few	TRBD2	TGCAGCGTTACCCGACTAGCGGGGGCCACAGATACGCAGTATTTT	CSVTRLAGATDTQYF
TRBV6-2/TRBV6-3	18	TRBJ1-3	few	TRBD1	TGTGCCAGCAGTTACCTTGGGACAGGGGGAAGTTCTGGAAACACCATATATTTT	CASSYLGTGGSSGNTIYF
TRBV7-9	13	TRBJ1-2	NA	NA	TGTGCCAGCAGCCCCGGGACGGTCTATGGCTACACCTTC	CASSPGTVYGYTF
TRBV19	17	TRBJ2-2	NA	TRBD1	TGTGCCAGGGGACAGAAAACTGGAGAACGAGACACCGGGGAGCTGTTTTTT	CARGQKTGERDTGELFF
TRBV3-1/TRBV3-2	13	TRBJ1-1	few	NA	TGTGCCAGCACCCAGACCCGGGTGACTGAAGCTTTCTTT	CASTQTRVTEAFF
TRBV10-3	16	TRBJ2-2	NA	TRBD1	TGTGCCATCGTTTCCGACAGGGGGCTAAACACCGGGGAGCTGTTTTTT	CAIVSDRGLNTGELFF
TRBV29-1	13	TRBJ2-5	NA	TRBD1	TGCAGCGTTGAAGGACAGGGTAAAGAGACCCAGTACTTC	CSVEGQGKETQYF
TRBV7-9	17	TRBJ2-7	NA	NA	TGTGCCAGCAGCTTAGGGGTCGGGGGCCAGGGTTTGTACGAGCAGTACTTC	CASSLGVGGQGLYEQYF
TRBV7-2	14	TRBJ1-2	NA	NA	TGTGCCAGCAGCTTAGAAGGGAATATCTATGGCTACACCTTC	CASSLEGNIYGYTF
TRBV6-5	14	TRBJ1-5	NA	TRBD1	TGTGCCAGCAGGGGACAGGGGGGCAATCAGCCCCAGCATTTT	CASRGQGGNQPQHF
TRBV6-5	14	TRBJ1-2	NA	NA	TGTGCCAGCAGTTACTCAGGCGGGGGTGGTGGCTACACCTTC	CASSYSGGGGGYTF
TRBV4-3	16	TRBJ1-4	NA	TRBD1	TGCGCCAGCAGCCAAGATCGGGACAGGGGACGGGAAAAACTGTTTTTT	CASSQDRDRGREKLFF
TRBV9	16	TRBJ1-2	once	NA	TGTGCCAGCAGCGTAGAAACAAATCGCAATAACTATGGCTACACCTTC	CASSVETNRNNYGYTF
TRBV4-1	15	TRBJ1-2	NA	NA	TGCGCCAGCAGCCAAGAAGTCCGCACTCGGGCGAGCTACACCTTC	CASSQEVRTRASYTF
TRBV20-1	17	TRBJ2-1	NA	TRBD2	TGCAGTGCTAGTATCCCTAGCGGGGGCCGAGCAAGCAATGAGCAGTTCTTC	CSASIPSGGRASNEQFF
TRBV15	18	TRBJ1-4	NA	NA	TGTGCCACCAGCAGAGTGGCGGTATCCCTCGTCGATAATGAAAAACTGTTTTTT	CATSRVAVSLVDNEKLFF
TRBV3-1/TRBV3-2	14	TRBJ1-5	NA	NA	TGTGCCAGCAGTCAGGGCCAGGGGAATCAGCCCCAGCATTTT	CASSQGQGNQPQHF
TRBV5-6	12	TRBJ2-5	few	NA	TGTGCCAGCAGACAAGGGATGGAGACCCAGTACTTC	CASRQGMETQYF
TRBV29-1	13	TRBJ1-5	NA	NA	TGCAGCGTTGTAATGCACCTCACGGGGGCCCAGCATTTT	CSVVMHLTGAQHF
TRBV5-1	13	TRBJ2-2	few	NA	TGCGCCAGCCGCTCAGAACTTACCGGGGAGCTGTTTTTT	CASRSELTGELFF
TRBV7-9	15	TRBJ2-7	NA	TRBD1	TGTGCCAGCAGCGGTCAGGGGGCGGGGTCCTACGAGCAGTACTTC	CASSGQGAGSYEQYF
TRBV30	14	TRBJ1-2	NA	NA	TGTGCCTGGCTGGGGGAGCGGGCAAACTATGGCTACACCTTC	CAWLGERANYGYTF
TRBV4-2	14	TRBJ1-2	NA	NA	TGTGCCAGCAGCCAACCTCTATATAACTATGGCTACACCTTC	CASSQPLYNYGYTF
TRBV5-1	12	TRBJ2-7	NA	TRBD1	TGCGCCAGCAGCTGGACAGGGCCCGAGCAGTACTTC	CASSWTGPEQYF
TRBV5-4	14	TRBJ1-1	NA	TRBD1	TGTGCCAGCAGTCCGACAGGGGAGGGAACTGAAGCTTTCTTT	CASSPTGEGTEAFF
TRBV3-1/TRBV3-2	16	TRBJ2-3	once	TRBD2	TGTGCCAGCAGCCGTCAGGGACTAGAGATAGGCCATACGCAGTATTTT	CASSRQGLEIGHTQYF
TRBV5-6	16	TRBJ1-3	NA	NA	TGTGCCAGCAGCTCTGAAGGTTCATCGTCTGGAAACACCATATATTTT	CASSSEGSSSGNTIYF
TRBV24-1	18	TRBJ1-5	once	TRBD1	TGTGCCACCGGGCGGGACAGGAATCGGTTTTATAGCAATCAGCCCCAGCATTTT	CATGRDRNRFYSNQPQHF
TRBV21-1	12	TRBJ2-5	NA	NA	TGTGCCAGCAGCAAAGGGGAAGAGACCCAGTACTTC	CASSKGEETQYF
TRBV4-1	14	TRBJ1-2	NA	TRBD1	TGCGCCAGCAGCCACAGGGACAGTAACTATGGCTACACCTTC	CASSHRDSNYGYTF